The 5 T cell receptor beta chains below come from one sample, sequenced in a study of regulatory T cells in long-lasting Graves disease. Construction of TCR beta libraries relied on iRepertoire HTBI primers and on Arm-PCR targeting CDR3 regions. Each CDR3 protein is one row after TCRdb ran MiXCR on the multiplex PCR reads. Of over 500,000 distinct CDR3 sequences listed, 16% were seen once; the top ten hold approximately 12%. Time point specified: newly diagnosed GD, antithyroid drugs for less than 3 months. RNA extracted from PBMCs served as the sequencing template. This sample also belongs to another study, concerning T cells in Graves' hyperthyroidism and ophthalmopathy.

The sequencing used peripheral blood mononuclear cells (PBMCs), collected at new diagnosis, from a patient treated with antithyroid drugs. These receptors were obtained from a man younger than 30 with Graves disease.

This clonotype was recorded many times. V usage is TRBV28 and J usage is TRBJ2-7; D may match TRBD1 or TRBD2 (5 bases each). The ends were cut back, 7 bases at V and 5 bases at J, with 9 bases in the middle. Germline CDR1 MDHEN, CDR2 SYDVKM. The CDR3 sequence is 11 residues long. The DNA of the CDR3 is TGTGCCAGCACCCGGGACCACGAGCAGTACTTC. Residues: CASTRDHEQYF.

This clonotype was seen a handful of times. This chain links TRBV5-4 with TRBJ1-1; perhaps TRBD1 as D (5 bases). The CDR3 runs 15 residues. With 0 bases removed from V and 3 bases from J, the gap between germline ends came to 12 bases. The V gene's germline CDR1 is SGHNT and CDR2 YYREEE (reference sequence). CDR3 in DNA: TGTGCCAGCAGCTTGGAAGGGGCATGGGACACTGAAGCTTTCTTT. It yields the protein CASSLEGAWDTEAFF.

The gene calls are TRBV3-1 and TRBJ2-5, with 8 bases aligning to TRBD2. The CDR3 covers 15 residues. The V segment lost 1 base and the J segment 3 bases; nucleotides outside the gene matches: 4. Germline assignment: CDR1 LGHDT and CDR2 YNNKEL (reference sequence). The CDR3 region is CASSQGSGLEETQYF. The CDR3 DNA sequence: TGTGCCAGCAGCCAAGGGTCGGGACTAGAAGAGACCCAGTACTTC.

This clonotype was counted at least ten times. This sequence joins TRBV18 and TRBJ1-4, with TRBD1 identical over 9 bases. The CDR3 spans 14 residues. Unmatched junction bases numbered 9, after V lost 8 bases and J lost 8 bases. CDR1 KGHSH and CDR2 LQKENI come from the germline V gene. The chain's CDR3 is CASSPGTGREKLFF. The CDR3, as DNA: TGTGCCAGCAGCCCGGGGACAGGGCGGGAAAAACTGTTTTTT.

The gene calls are TRBV9 and TRBJ2-1; 10 bases fit TRBD2. The CDR3 extends over 17 amino acids. Trimming removed 1 base from V and 7 bases from J; junction bases left unmatched: 11. Germline CDR1 SGDLS, CDR2 YYNGEE. CDR3 region: CASSVFLGLAAGNEQFF. As DNA, the CDR3 is TGTGCCAGCAGCGTATTCCTTGGACTAGCGGCAGGTAATGAGCAGTTCTTC.